A single sample is the source of the 27 T cell receptor beta chains below, sequenced in a study of blood T cells in healthy people across ages. The use of a sample-barcoded 5' primer and a J-beta primer mix characterized a second PCR of 7 to 11 cycles. TCRdb re-called the 5' RACE reads with MiXCR, one entry per CDR3 protein. This table holds roughly 700,000 distinct CDR3 sequences, 45% to 50% found once. The specimen was blood. All receptors derive from an older woman in good health.

Of note for this clonotype: This could be a read error, since a much larger clone is one nucleotide away. The CDR3 sequence: CVISESTAQETQYF. The DNA of the CDR3 is TGTGTCATCAGTGAGTCGACAGCTCAAGAGACCCAGTACTTC. This rearrangement joins TRBV10-3 to TRBJ2-5, with D tentatively TRBD1 (5 bases). Germline V CDR1 and CDR2: ENHRY, SYGVKD. This CDR3 has 14 residues.

The V gene is TRBV27, the J gene TRBJ2-1, with 9 bases fitting TRBD1. Losses at the gene ends were 4 bases for V and 7 bases for J; bases not matched to a gene: 2. Per the germline V gene, CDR1 is MNHEY and CDR2 is SMNVEV (reference sequence). The CDR3 runs 13 residues. The DNA of the CDR3 is TGTGCCAGCAGTTACGGGACAGGGAATGAGCAGTTCTTC. Translating it yields CASSYGTGNEQFF.

This clonotype was seen a handful of times. The junction differs from germline at one of its ends, possibly a read error. The V gene is TRBV5-1, the J gene TRBJ2-7; the match to TRBD2 covers 8 bases. Germline loops: CDR1 SGHRS, CDR2 YFSETQ. The CDR3 spans 15 residues. CDR3 residues: CTSSLIGGATYEQYF. The DNA of the CDR3 is TGCACCAGCAGCTTGATCGGGGGGGCTACCTACGAGCAGTACTTC.

This clonotype was detected only a few times. This chain links TRBV18 with TRBJ2-7; maybe TRBD1 (5 bases). Germline V gene lookup returns CDR1 KGHSH and CDR2 LQKENI. Trimming took 1 base from V and 6 from J, leaving 10 bases between them. The CDR3 totals 13 residues. The CDR3 DNA is TGTGCCAGCTCACCACGCAGGGATGCCGAGCAGTACTTC. This encodes CASSPRRDAEQYF. The whole variable domain, filled in from reference TRBV18 and TRBJ2-7, reads NAGVMQNPRHLVRRRGQEARLRCSPMKGHSHVYWYRQLPEEGLKFMVYLQKENIIDESGMPKERFSAEFPKEGPSILRIQQVVRGDSAAYFCASSPRRDAEQYFGPGTRLTVT.

This clonotype was seen ten or more times. The chain links TRBV6-1 to TRBJ2-3; 9 bases line up with TRBD2. Unmatched junction bases numbered 21, after V lost 7 bases and J lost 4 bases. The CDR3 is 19 amino acids. Germline CDR1 and CDR2: MNHNS and SASEGT. In DNA form, the CDR3 reads TGTGCCAGCAAAAGTCGGGGCGGGAGGGCCCTCTACTACGCAGATACGCAGTATTTT. It translates to CASKSRGGRALYYADTQYF.

In this sample, this clonotype turned up a few times. The rearrangement links TRBV5-6 to TRBJ2-1; the D gene is possibly TRBD2 (5 bases). Trimming removed 2 bases from V and 5 bases from J, with 17 bases in between. Looked up from germline, CDR1 is SGHDT and CDR2 is YYEEEE. The CDR3 consists of 16 residues. The CDR3 reads CASSLGPGRTNNEQFF. CDR3 sequence (DNA): TGTGCCAGCAGCTTAGGTCCGGGAAGGACCAACAATGAGCAGTTCTTC.

This clonotype was observed at least ten times. The CDR3 loop reads CSVAPGSSYEQYF. As DNA, the CDR3 is TGCAGCGTTGCGCCGGGCTCGAGCTACGAGCAGTACTTC. The chain combines TRBV29-1 with TRBJ2-7; D gene unclear. This CDR3 region has 13 residues. The V and J ends lost 4 bases and 3 bases respectively, with 13 bases between them. CDR1 is SQVTM and CDR2 is ANQGSEA in the germline V gene.

The chain joins TRBV4-2 to TRBJ2-1; D not resolved. The V end was cut by 0 bases, the J end by 3 bases, with 6 bases between. The CDR3 sequence is 14 residues long. CDR1 LGHNA and CDR2 YNFKEQ come from the germline V gene. The CDR3 DNA is TGTGCCAGCAGCCAAGAGACTCTCTACAATGAGCAGTTCTTC. Encoded protein: CASSQETLYNEQFF.

The chain joins TRBV18 to TRBJ1-5, with a tentative D call TRBD1 (5 bases). CDR1 KGHSH and CDR2 LQKENI come from the germline V gene. There are 14 residues in the CDR3. Trimming took 0 bases from V and 4 from J, leaving 7 bases between them. CDR3 nucleotides: TGTGCCAGCTCACCACCGGGGCTGAATCAGCCCCAGCATTTT. This translates into CASSPPGLNQPQHF.

This clonotype occurred once. The chain is built from TRBV15 and TRBJ2-6, with D possibly being TRBD1 (5 bases). This CDR3 is built from 16 residues. The V and J ends lost 2 bases and 4 bases respectively, with 12 bases between them. In germline, CDR1 is LNHNV, CDR2 YYDKDF (reference sequence). The CDR3 sequence is CATSRPLGAGANVLTF. The CDR3 DNA follows: TGTGCCACCAGCAGACCCCTTGGGGCCGGGGCCAACGTCCTGACTTTC.

The rearrangement uses TRBV28 and TRBJ2-5; tentative D call: TRBD1 (5 bases). V lost 3 bases, J lost 1 base, and 15 bases lay in between. CDR3 length equals 16 residues. CDR1 MDHEN and CDR2 SYDVKM come from the germline V gene. In DNA form, the CDR3 reads TGTGCCAGCAGTTTTAGATCTGGGGCCCTCCAAGAGACCCAGTACTTC. It codes for CASSFRSGALQETQYF.

This chain uses TRBV20-1 with TRBJ2-1, with 8 bases lining up with TRBD2. Trimming removed 4 bases from V and 8 bases from J; junction bases left unmatched: 4. This CDR3 has 12 amino acids. In germline, CDR1 is DFQATT, CDR2 SNEGSKA (reference sequence). DNA for the CDR3: TGCAGTGCTATTAGGACTAGCTATGAGCAGTTCTTC. Its protein product is CSAIRTSYEQFF.

The V call is TRBV2, the J call TRBJ2-7, with 10 nucleotides matching TRBD1. Trimming at V came to 9 bases and at J to 2 bases, leaving 10 bases not matched to a gene. CDR3 length equals 15 residues. Germline V gives CDR1 SNHLY, CDR2 FYNNEI. CDR3 amino acids: CASSPDGQGAYEQYF. The CDR3 nucleotides are TGTGCCAGTAGTCCAGACGGACAGGGGGCCTACGAGCAGTACTTC. Supplemented by reference TRBV2 and TRBJ2-7, the full variable domain reads EPEVTQTPSHQVTQMGQEVILRCVPISNHLYFYWYRQILGQKVEFLVSFYNNEISEKSEIFDDQFSVERPDGSNFTLKIRSTKLEDSAMYFCASSPDGQGAYEQYFGPGTRLTVT.

The J gene is TRBJ1-6, the V gene TRBV5-1; 8 nucleotides line up with TRBD1. V shed 2 bases, J shed 10 bases, and the junction held 5 bases outside the gene matches. This CDR3 contains 14 residues. Germline V gives CDR1 SGHRS, CDR2 YFSETQ. CDR3 DNA sequence: TGCGCCAGCAGCTTCACACAGGGGGACTCACCCCTCCACTTT. Translating it yields CASSFTQGDSPLHF.

This clonotype was seen more than once but under ten times. The chain uses TRBV7-8 and TRBJ1-1; perhaps TRBD1 as D (6 bases). The V gene's germline CDR1 is SGHVS and CDR2 FQNEAQ. CDR3 length: 13 residues. Trimming pared 1 base from V and 5 bases from J, leaving 8 bases between. The CDR3 bases are TGTGCCAGCAGCTTAGACAGGGAGACTGAAGCTTTCTTT. Its protein product is CASSLDRETEAFF.

The chain carries TRBV20-1 and TRBJ2-4; 9 nucleotides match TRBD2. The CDR3 is 12 residues long. V was pared by 3 bases and J by 9 bases, with 3 bases of the junction left unmatched. CDR1 is DFQATT and CDR2 is SNEGSKA in the germline V gene (reference sequence). The CDR3 loop reads CSASTREGIQYF. The CDR3 coding sequence is TGCAGTGCTAGTACGCGGGAGGGCATTCAGTACTTC.

The chain is built from TRBV12-3 or TRBV12-4 and TRBJ1-2, with a possible D match to TRBD1 (5 bases). This CDR3 has 13 amino acids. V was clipped by 5 bases and J by 4 bases, with 11 bases between them. The CDR3, as DNA: TGTGCCAGCAGTCCAGAGAGGGGCTATGGCTACACCTTC. Translated: CASSPERGYGYTF.

The rearrangement joins TRBV28 to TRBJ1-2; TRBD1 matches 8 bases. Trimming at V came to 0 bases and at J to 7 bases, leaving 4 bases not matched to a gene. CDR3 size: 14 residues. Looked up from germline, CDR1 is MDHEN and CDR2 is SYDVKM. CDR3 nucleotide sequence: TGTGCCAGCAGTTTATGGGACAGGGTCTCTGGCTACACCTTC. This codes for CASSLWDRVSGYTF.

The sample holds many counts of this clonotype. The chain carries TRBV11-2 and TRBJ2-3; 9 bases map to TRBD2. Germline V gene data show CDR1 as SGHAT and CDR2 as FQNNGV. J lost 1 base, V lost 3 bases, and 2 bases had no gene match. The CDR3 has 15 amino acids. The CDR3 reads CASSFRGRGTDTQYF. CDR3 bases: TGTGCCAGCAGCTTCCGCGGGAGGGGCACAGATACGCAGTATTTT.

This clonotype was seen once. V is TRBV9 and J is TRBJ2-3; 9 nucleotides agree with TRBD2. The length of the CDR3 is 16 residues. V was clipped by 0 bases and J by 4 bases; unmatched bases: 6. Germline lookup yields CDR1 SGDLS and CDR2 YYNGEE. CDR3 sequence reads: CASSVAHSGSADTQYF. CDR3 nucleotide sequence: TGTGCCAGCAGCGTAGCCCATAGCGGGAGCGCAGATACGCAGTATTTT.

The chain couples TRBV4-2 to TRBJ2-5; TRBD2 aligns across 8 bases. Gene TRBJ2-7 matches the end of the DNA better, so the J call may be wrong. Germline values: CDR1 LGHNA, CDR2 YNFKEQ. The CDR3 length is 16 residues. As DNA, the CDR3 is TGTGCCAGCAGCCTTTCTATAGCGGGAACGTCCAACGAGCAGTACTTC. Translated, it gives CASSLSIAGTSNEQYF.

A remark on this clonotype: This may stem from a read error, because a much larger clone lies one nucleotide away. The V and J genes are TRBV7-3 and TRBJ2-2; no clear D gene. CDR3 length equals 14 residues. Trimming took off 3 bases at V and 0 bases at J, with 5 bases between the two ends. Germline assignment: CDR1 SGHTA and CDR2 FQGTGA. DNA of the CDR3: TGTGCCAGCAGCTTTAACGCGAACACCGGGGAGCTGTTTTTT. Translated: CASSFNANTGELFF. The variable domain in full, with the rest retrieved from reference TRBV7-3 and TRBJ2-2, is GAGVSQTPSNKVTEKGKYVELRCDPISGHTALYWYRQSLGQGPEFLIYFQGTGAADDSGLPNDRFFAVRPEGSVSTLKIQRTERGDSAVYLCASSFNANTGELFFGEGSRLTVL.

This chain connects TRBV20-1 to TRBJ1-2; 10 bases fit TRBD1. The germline V gene has CDR1 DFQATT and CDR2 SNEGSKA (reference sequence). J lost 7 bases, V lost 0 bases, and 5 bases had no gene match. This CDR3 is 14 amino acids long. The CDR3, as DNA: TGCAGTGCTAGAGATGGTGACAGGGGGCTTGGCTACACCTTC. Its protein is CSARDGDRGLGYTF.

The rearrangement uses TRBV12-3 or TRBV12-4 and TRBJ2-7; 7 nucleotides line up with TRBD1. There are 15 residues in the CDR3. The V segment lost 6 bases and the J segment 3 bases; nucleotides outside the gene matches: 11. The CDR3 sequence: CASRFSGTANYEQYF. The CDR3 DNA is TGTGCCAGCAGATTCTCCGGGACAGCCAACTACGAGCAGTACTTC.

The rearrangement uses TRBV11-2 and TRBJ2-5, with no clear D. The CDR3 is 16 amino acids. CDR1 SGHAT and CDR2 FQNNGV come from the germline V gene. Between the trimmed V and J ends, which lost 5 bases and 0 bases, there was a span of 16 bases. The CDR3 protein is CASSPGDTKYQETQYF. The DNA for the CDR3 is TGTGCCAGCAGCCCAGGTGACACCAAGTACCAAGAGACCCAGTACTTC. The full variable domain, completed using reference TRBV11-2 and TRBJ2-5, is EAGVAQSPRYKIIEKRQSVAFWCNPISGHATLYWYQQILGQGPKLLIQFQNNGVVDDSQLPKDRFSAERLKGVDSTLKIQPAKLEDSAVYLCASSPGDTKYQETQYFGPGTRLLVL.

The gene calls are TRBV6-2 or TRBV6-3 and TRBJ2-5; D perhaps matches TRBD1 (5 bases). From germline, CDR1 is MNHEY and CDR2 SVGEGT. V dropped 10 bases and J dropped 11 bases, with 26 bases sitting between them. The CDR3 has 14 residues. CDR3 residues: CATFGLPGADEQYF. CDR3 nucleotide sequence: TGTGCCACCTTTGGGCTCCCTGGGGCGGATGAGCAGTACTTC.

The chain couples TRBV5-1 to TRBJ2-2; 10 bases line up with TRBD2. V shed 3 bases and J 1 base; nucleotides not matched to a gene: 9. Germline V gene data show CDR1 as SGHRS and CDR2 as YFSETQ. The CDR3 is 18 amino acids. CDR3 nucleotide sequence: TGCGCCAGCAGCTCCCTAGCGGGAGTTTTCTTGAACACCGGGGAGCTGTTTTTT. Amino acids: CASSSLAGVFLNTGELFF.